The T cell receptor beta chain under discussion was sequenced for a study of vaccination effects on CD4 cells after COVID-19. Antigen-specific CD4+ T cells were expanded (with viral peptide pools) by the ViraFEST assay ahead of sequencing. Cultured cells yielded isolated CD4+ T cells after approximately nine days. Two doses of either BNT162b2 or mRNA-1273 were given to each participant. Measured with immunoSEQ multiplex PCR; TCRdb has only the in-frame clones, and not every one. The sample holds roughly 15,000 clones; around 70% are singletons and the top ten take approximately 9.2%. This clone has more than one count but fewer than ten. No antigen is known for it. V was clipped by 1 base and J by 0 bases; unmatched bases: 7. Germline V gives CDR1 GTSNPN, CDR2 SVGIG (reference sequence). The CDR3 has 18 amino acids.

The sample in question was CD4+ T cells from PBMCs cultured with SARS-CoV-2 spike peptides, obtained after COVID-19 vaccination. The chain recombines TRBV30 with TRBJ2-1, with 12 bases lining up with TRBD2. The receptor was derived from a human donor who received a COVID-19 vaccine. DNA for the CDR3: TGTGCCTGGAGTGGCACTAGCGGGGGGACTAGCTCCTACAATGAGCAGTTCTTC. This sequence encodes CAWSGTSGGTSSYNEQFF.